The entry below gives a single T cell receptor beta chain sequence along with its context. The antigen remains unidentified. The data belong to a study of T cells in localized non-small cell lung cancer. Study-wide results and caveats: The appearance of a median roughly 61 of the top 100 tumor clones was seen in adjacent lung. Since sequencing was restricted to only one region of the tumor, intratumor heterogeneity remains a possibility. In the blood, greater T cell density corresponded to longer overall survival. Uninvolved adjacent lung showed peak T cell clonality, exceeding tumor.

Sequencing used immunoSEQ multiplex PCR; TCRdb keeps in-frame clones, though not all of them. The sample yields about 5,000 clones, more than 30% seen once. Per the germline V gene, CDR1 is SGHNT and CDR2 is YENEEA. The CDR3 length is 16 residues. The ends were cut back, 0 bases at V and 2 bases at J, with 14 bases in the middle. The chain couples TRBV11-3 to TRBJ2-7; D perhaps matches TRBD2 (5 bases). The receptor's source is a male donor older than 55 with stage III lung adenocarcinoma. Source: lung tumor tissue, taken before any cancer treatment. CDR3: CASSLDGIGRTYEQYF. The CDR3 region has the DNA TGTGCCAGCAGCTTAGACGGGATTGGGCGAACCTACGAGCAGTACTTC. Full variable domain (missing parts from reference TRBV11-3 and TRBJ2-7): EAGVVQSPRYKIIEKKQPVAFWCNPISGHNTLYWYLQNLGQGPELLIRYENEEAVDDSQLPKDRFSAERLKGVDSTLKIQPAELGDSAVYLCASSLDGIGRTYEQYFGPGTRLTVT.